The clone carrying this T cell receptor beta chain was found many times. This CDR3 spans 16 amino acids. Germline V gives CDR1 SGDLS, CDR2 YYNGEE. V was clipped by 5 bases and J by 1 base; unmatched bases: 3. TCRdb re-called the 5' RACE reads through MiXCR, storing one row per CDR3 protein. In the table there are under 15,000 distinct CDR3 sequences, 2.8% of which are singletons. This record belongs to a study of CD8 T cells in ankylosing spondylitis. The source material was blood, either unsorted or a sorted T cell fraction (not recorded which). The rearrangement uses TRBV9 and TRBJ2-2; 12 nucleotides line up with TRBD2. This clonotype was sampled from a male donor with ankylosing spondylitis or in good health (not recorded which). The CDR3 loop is CASSQTSGGNTGELFF. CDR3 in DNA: TGTGCCAGCAGTCAGACTAGCGGGGGGAACACCGGGGAGCTGTTTTTT.